Each of the 7 T cell receptor beta chains below was sequenced from the same sample in a study of identical twins. TCRdb redid the calling of the 5' RACE reads with MiXCR, one entry per CDR3 protein. Of over 550,000 distinct CDR3 sequences in the sample, just over 7% are singletons; the top ten hold 1.6%. The same specimen was also included in a second study, on yellow fever vaccine responses in identical twins.

Sequencing was carried out using PBMCs. All receptors come from a woman younger than 30 in good health.

This clonotype was detected only a few times. The V gene is TRBV6-5, the J gene TRBJ2-1, with 8 bases that match TRBD1. V lost 2 bases to trimming and J lost 7 bases; unmatched junction nucleotides: 4. Germline assignment: CDR1 MNHEY and CDR2 SVGAGI. The CDR3 runs to 14 residues. This CDR3 is CASSYQGAENEQFF. Here the CDR3 DNA reads TGTGCCAGCAGTTACCAGGGGGCAGAAAATGAGCAGTTCTTC.

This clonotype has ten or more counts. The chain is built from TRBV7-8 and TRBJ2-1; 8 bases align to TRBD2. Germline loops: CDR1 SGHVS, CDR2 FQNEAQ. J gave up 4 bases and V 1 base, and 6 bases lay outside the gene matches. This CDR3 spans 16 amino acids. The CDR3 loop reads CASSLDSGSFYNEQFF. In DNA, the CDR3 is TGTGCCAGCAGCTTAGACAGCGGGAGTTTTTACAATGAGCAGTTCTTC.

V usage is TRBV3-1 and J usage is TRBJ1-5, with TRBD1 matching over 9 bases. Losses at the gene ends were 5 bases for V and 4 bases for J; bases not matched to a gene: 9. The CDR3 is 16 residues long. Germline-derived CDR1 and CDR2 are LGHDT and YNNKEL (reference sequence). CDR3 sequence: CASSTGIGQGNQPQHF. CDR3 DNA sequence: TGTGCCAGCAGCACGGGGATAGGACAGGGGAATCAGCCCCAGCATTTT.

The rearrangement links TRBV7-2 to TRBJ2-7; perhaps TRBD2 as D (6 bases). CDR3 size: 12 residues. Trimming took 5 bases from V and 7 from J, leaving 12 bases between them. Germline assignment: CDR1 SGHTA and CDR2 FQGNSA. The chain's CDR3 is CASSASREEQYF. The CDR3, as DNA: TGTGCCAGCAGCGCGAGCCGGGAGGAGCAGTACTTC.

The count of this clonotype is one. The V and J genes are TRBV20-1 and TRBJ2-5, with D uncertain. This CDR3 spans 12 amino acids. V lost 5 bases, J lost 1 base, and 8 bases lay in between. Germline V lookup: CDR1 DFQATT, CDR2 SNEGSKA (reference sequence). CDR3 sequence: CSARNLQETQYF. For the CDR3, the DNA is TGCAGTGCTCGGAACCTCCAAGAGACCCAGTACTTC.

This clonotype has only a few counts. This chain uses TRBV12-3 or TRBV12-4 with TRBJ2-1, with TRBD1 matching 9 bases. The CDR3 is 15 residues long. V was clipped by 6 bases and J by 7 bases; unmatched bases: 10. CDR3 in DNA: TGTGCCAGCAGCCCAATTGGGACAGGGTCGAATGAGCAGTTCTTC. This codes for CASSPIGTGSNEQFF.

This clonotype was seen ten or more times. The chain joins TRBV4-2 to TRBJ2-2, with D tentatively TRBD2 (5 bases). Trimming took 4 bases from V and 0 from J, leaving 15 bases between them. CDR1 is LGHNA, CDR2 YNFKEQ, per germline. The CDR3 covers 17 residues. The CDR3 DNA reads as TGTGCCAGCAGCCCCCCCCGGGGTAACGCGAACACCGGGGAGCTGTTTTTT. This gives the protein CASSPPRGNANTGELFF.